The 25 T cell receptor beta chains presented below share a single source sample, sequenced in a study of shared clonotypes between healthy human individuals. Sequenced by immunoSEQ multiplex PCR; TCRdb stores in-frame clones only, minus some. The data show about 680,000 clones, about three quarters seen once. Sample: memory CD4+ T cells sorted from blood. The sample's subset: CD45RA-negative fraction. These receptors were taken from a woman in her thirties in good health.

The V gene is TRBV27, the J gene TRBJ2-1; TRBD2 matches at 7 bases. The V gene's germline CDR1 is MNHEY and CDR2 SMNVEV (reference sequence). CDR3 length: 15 amino acids. The trim removed 6 bases at V and 3 bases at J, leaving 8 bases unmatched. The CDR3 region has the DNA TGTGCCAGCAGCCCTCTAGCGGCCATCTACAATGAGCAGTTCTTC. Protein sequence: CASSPLAAIYNEQFF.

In its sample, this clone was seen once. The genes are TRBV9 and TRBJ2-7, with 9 bases identical to TRBD1. The CDR3 is 15 residues long. V lost 1 base to trimming and J lost 4 bases; unmatched junction nucleotides: 6. The germline gives CDR1 SGDLS, CDR2 YYNGEE. The chain's CDR3 is CASSVRGDRVYEQYF. The CDR3 DNA follows: TGTGCCAGCAGCGTAAGGGGGGACAGGGTTTACGAGCAGTACTTC.

CDR3 sequence reads: CASSLTGYYEKLFF. CDR3 sequence (DNA): TGTGCCAGCAGTTTGACAGGGTATTACGAAAAACTGTTTTTT. This rearrangement joins TRBV28 to TRBJ1-4; 7 bases align to TRBD1. The CDR3 runs to 14 residues. V shed 3 bases, J shed 8 bases, and the junction held 6 bases outside the gene matches. The V gene's germline CDR1 is MDHEN and CDR2 SYDVKM.

The chain has TRBV5-4 and TRBJ2-7; 13 bases match TRBD2. Looked up from germline, CDR1 is SGHNT and CDR2 is YYREEE (reference sequence). The CDR3 is 16 amino acids. V lost 4 bases to trimming and J lost 7 bases; unmatched junction nucleotides: 11. The CDR3: CASSPKTSGRAGEQYF. For the CDR3, the DNA is TGTGCCAGCAGCCCAAAAACTAGCGGGAGGGCCGGAGAGCAGTACTTC.

CDR3 loop: CSVAGTADDYGYTF. The DNA of the CDR3 is TGCAGCGTAGCCGGGACTGCAGACGACTATGGCTACACCTTC. V is TRBV29-1 and J is TRBJ1-2; D possibly corresponds to TRBD1 (5 bases). CDR1 SQVTM and CDR2 ANQGSEA come from the germline V gene. This CDR3 contains 14 residues. Trimming stripped 6 bases from V and 3 bases from J, with 17 bases between.

The gene calls are TRBV4-1 and TRBJ2-3; no reliable D call. The CDR3 is made up of 13 amino acids. Trimming cost V 1 base and J 6 bases, with 8 bases left between them. Germline CDR1 is MGHRA and CDR2 is YSYEKL. This CDR3 is CASSQAPLDTQYF. CDR3 nucleotides: TGCGCCAGCAGCCAAGCACCCCTCGATACGCAGTATTTT.

This clone was recorded a few times. This chain uses TRBV7-3 with TRBJ2-1; tentatively, D is TRBD1 (6 bases). The CDR3 runs to 13 residues. V was trimmed by 5 bases and J by 5 bases, leaving 10 bases between them. CDR1 is SGHTA, CDR2 FQGTGA, per germline. The CDR3 is CASSQGTNNEQFF. The CDR3 DNA sequence: TGTGCCAGCAGCCAAGGGACAAACAATGAGCAGTTCTTC.

The chain joins TRBV28 to TRBJ2-2, with D hard to call. The CDR3 extends over 19 amino acids. Per the germline V gene, CDR1 is MDHEN and CDR2 is SYDVKM. With 5 bases removed from V and 2 bases from J, the gap between germline ends came to 24 bases. This CDR3 is CASSPVPPPGWINTGELFF. In DNA form, the CDR3 reads TGTGCCAGCAGTCCCGTCCCCCCCCCTGGATGGATAAACACCGGGGAGCTGTTTTTT.

The CDR3 sequence: CASSPLGPYGYTF. DNA for the CDR3: TGTGCCAGCAGCCCGCTCGGCCCCTATGGCTACACCTTC. V is TRBV7-8 and J is TRBJ1-2, with no clear D. Trimming removed 5 bases from V and 4 bases from J, with 11 bases in between. The CDR3 is made up of 13 amino acids. Germline V gene data show CDR1 as SGHVS and CDR2 as FQNEAQ. Drawing the rest from reference TRBV7-8 and TRBJ1-2, the complete variable domain is GAGVSQSPRYKVAKRGQDVALRCDPISGHVSLFWYQQALGQGPEFLTYFQNEAQLDKSGLPSDRFFAERPEGSVSTLKIQRTQQEDSAVYLCASSPLGPYGYTFGSGTRLTVV.

V gene TRBV21-1 combines with J gene TRBJ2-7. TRBV21-1 is labeled a pseudogene. The CDR3 is 15 residues long. CDR3 amino acids: CASTLDVGSSYEQYF. CDR3 DNA: TGTGCCAGCACCCTCGATGTCGGAAGCTCCTACGAGCAGTACTTC.

V usage is TRBV25-1 and J usage is TRBJ2-5; TRBD1 agrees at 8 bases. CDR3 length equals 15 residues. Unmatched junction bases numbered 5, after V lost 4 bases and J lost 1 base. The V gene's germline CDR1 is MGHDK and CDR2 SYGVNS. CDR3 DNA: TGTGCCAGCAGTGGGCCGGACAGGGCCCAAGAGACCCAGTACTTC. Its translation: CASSGPDRAQETQYF.

The chain is built from TRBV4-1 and TRBJ2-2, with 10 bases aligning to TRBD2. The CDR3 extends over 19 amino acids. V lost 1 base and J lost 4; bases outside the gene matches: 12. Germline CDR1 reads MGHRA; CDR2 reads YSYEKL. CDR3 in DNA: TGCGCCAGCAGCCAAGTCCGTAGCGGGAGGACGGGTTCCACCGGGGAGCTGTTTTTT. Residues: CASSQVRSGRTGSTGELFF.

This chain joins TRBV4-1 and TRBJ1-5; no reliable D call. Germline CDR1 and CDR2: MGHRA and YSYEKL. This CDR3 comprises 18 residues. V was shortened by 0 bases and J by 0 bases, with 15 bases between the two germline ends. The CDR3 DNA is TGCGCCAGCAGCCAAGATTTCCGCGACGCTTATAGCAATCAGCCCCAGCATTTT. Translated: CASSQDFRDAYSNQPQHF.

V usage is TRBV28 and J usage is TRBJ1-2; 7 bases match TRBD1. Trimming removed 2 bases from V and 6 bases from J; junction bases left unmatched: 12. This CDR3 is 16 amino acids long. Germline V lookup: CDR1 MDHEN, CDR2 SYDVKM. CDR3 in DNA: TGTGCCAGCAGTTTAACGGACCTCAGGGGGTTAAATGGCTACACCTTC. Residues: CASSLTDLRGLNGYTF.

V is TRBV27 and J is TRBJ1-1; D unresolved. CDR1 and CDR2 from the germline V gene are MNHEY and SMNVEV (reference sequence). V lost 6 bases to trimming and J lost 3 bases, with 5 bases between them. This CDR3 has 11 residues. The CDR3 DNA is TGTGCCAGCAGAAAAGACACTGAAGCTTTCTTT. This encodes CASRKDTEAFF.

The sample holds a few counts of this clone. The chain has TRBV5-4 and TRBJ2-4, with 8 bases identical to TRBD2. V shed 4 bases and J 9 bases; nucleotides not matched to a gene: 12. CDR3 size: 15 residues. Germline assignment: CDR1 SGHNT and CDR2 YYREEE (reference sequence). The CDR3 DNA sequence: TGTGCCAGCAGCCCAGACCCGGGACTAGTCGGCATTCAGTACTTC. Protein product: CASSPDPGLVGIQYF. The full variable domain, rest sourced from reference TRBV5-4 and TRBJ2-4, is ETGVTQSPTHLIKTRGQQVTLRCSSQSGHNTVSWYQQALGQGPQFIFQYYREEENGRGNFPPRFSGLQFPNYSSELNVNALELDDSALYLCASSPDPGLVGIQYFGAGTRLSVL.

V is TRBV28 and J is TRBJ2-1, with 11 bases lining up with TRBD2. The V gene end was trimmed by 4 bases and the J gene end by 10 bases; junction bases not matched to a gene: 3. In germline, CDR1 is MDHEN, CDR2 SYDVKM. CDR3 length equals 13 residues. The CDR3: CASSSRLAGEQFF. DNA of the CDR3: TGTGCCAGCAGTTCGAGACTAGCGGGAGAGCAGTTCTTC.

In its sample, this clone was seen a few times. The chain employs TRBV2 and TRBJ1-5; TRBD1 might be the D (5 bases). Germline V gene data show CDR1 as SNHLY and CDR2 as FYNNEI. The CDR3 totals 16 residues. Trimming removed 2 bases from V and 1 base from J, with 12 bases in between. The CDR3 reads CASSEPDTGSNQPQHF. DNA of the CDR3: TGTGCCAGCAGTGAACCGGACACCGGGAGCAATCAGCCCCAGCATTTT.

The chain links TRBV19 to TRBJ2-5; 9 bases align to TRBD2. V lost 5 bases and J lost 8; bases outside the gene matches: 12. This CDR3 is built from 15 residues. The germline V gene encodes CDR1 LNHDA and CDR2 SQIVND (reference sequence). CDR3 region: CASSSGLARRVTQYF. The CDR3 DNA reads as TGTGCCAGTAGTTCAGGACTAGCGCGTCGTGTAACCCAGTACTTC.

About this clone itself: The identical CDR3 is also encoded by other nucleotide sequences in the sample. J is TRBJ1-1 and V is TRBV5-5, with D unresolved. Germline V gene sequence: CDR1 SGHKS, CDR2 YYEKEE (reference sequence). There are 13 residues in the CDR3. V dropped 2 bases and J dropped 1 base, with 6 bases sitting between them. CDR3 amino acids: CASSFLPNTEAFF. Here the CDR3 DNA reads TGTGCCAGCAGCTTTTTGCCGAACACTGAAGCTTTCTTT.

V and J are TRBV9 and TRBJ2-3; TRBD2 matches 14 bases. The germline V gene has CDR1 SGDLS and CDR2 YYNGEE. The CDR3 totals 16 residues. V dropped 4 bases and J dropped 4; count of bases not matched to a gene: 5. CDR3 sequence (DNA): TGTGCCAGCAGCCTAGGGGGACTAGCGGGAGCAGATACGCAGTATTTT. It specifies CASSLGGLAGADTQYF.

The chain combines TRBV7-8 with TRBJ1-3; weak D call: TRBD1 (6 bases). V lost 6 bases, J lost 0 bases, and 12 bases lay in between. Germline V gene lookup returns CDR1 SGHVS and CDR2 FQNEAQ. This CDR3 is 15 amino acids long. This chain's CDR3 is CASSRGADSGNTIYF. CDR3 sequence (DNA): TGTGCCAGCAGTCGGGGGGCCGACTCTGGAAACACCATATATTTT.

The table lists this clone with a few counts. The chain joins TRBV15 to TRBJ2-7, with TRBD2 matching over 11 bases. J lost 3 bases, V lost 3 bases, and 4 bases had no gene match. The V gene's germline CDR1 is LNHNV and CDR2 YYDKDF (reference sequence). The CDR3 length is 15 residues. In nucleotides, the CDR3 is TGTGCCACCAGCAGGGGGACTAGCGGACTCTACGAGCAGTACTTC. Its protein product is CATSRGTSGLYEQYF. The entire variable domain, with the rest obtained from reference TRBV15 and TRBJ2-7, is as follows: DAMVIQNPRYQVTQFGKPVTLSCSQTLNHNVMYWYQQKSSQAPKLLFHYYDKDFNNEADTPDNFQSRRPNTSFCFLDIRSPGLGDTAMYLCATSRGTSGLYEQYFGPGTRLTVT.

As for this clone: This sample also contains other DNA sequences that code for the same CDR3. The chain is built from TRBV5-1 and TRBJ1-5; TRBD1 might be the D (5 bases). The germline V and J ends were trimmed by 7 bases and 3 bases, with 11 bases remaining between them. This CDR3 is built from 13 residues. Per the germline V gene, CDR1 is SGHRS and CDR2 is YFSETQ. CDR3 loop: CASSSGPNQPQHF. In nucleotides, the CDR3 is TGCGCCAGCTCTTCGGGGCCCAATCAGCCCCAGCATTTT. Variable domain in full (rest from reference TRBV5-1 and TRBJ1-5): KAGVTQTPRYLIKTRGQQVTLSCSPISGHRSVSWYQQTPGQGLQFLFEYFSETQRNKGNFPGRFSGRQFSNSRSEMNVSTLELGDSALYLCASSSGPNQPQHFGDGTRLSIL.

The CDR3 sequence: CASSPRTELLNTGELFF. DNA of the CDR3: TGTGCCAGCAGCCCGCGGACAGAACTACTTAACACCGGGGAGCTGTTTTTT. This sequence joins TRBV11-2 and TRBJ2-2, with a tentative D call TRBD1 (6 bases). The V end lost 5 bases, the J end lost 2 bases, and 18 bases lay between the germline ends. Germline V gene data show CDR1 as SGHAT and CDR2 as FQNNGV. The length of the CDR3 is 17 residues.